The 7 T cell receptor beta chains below come from one sample, sequenced in a study of cytomegalovirus exposure and HLA in healthy donors (dated by TCRdb to 2016 to 2017). Library creation used the immunoSEQ multiplex PCR assay. For the multiplex PCR, a mixture combining 60 forward primers for TCR Vbeta segments and 13 reverse primers for TCR Jbeta segments was used. Held by TCRdb, this immuneACCESS table contains in-frame sequences only and omits some clones. Under half of the omission traces to an unresolved V gene where checked; the cause of the rest is unknown. This sample has 110,000 or so clones in its table, and 77% of those were observed once. The biggest ten clones account for roughly 9.7% of the sample. Sequences were obtained from PBMCs. Receptors originate from a man aged 35-49 years in good health and CMV-seropositive.

The count of this clone is one. One end of the junction varies from germline; a read error may be responsible. The chain joins TRBV7-7 to TRBJ2-5; no clear D gene. In germline, CDR1 is SSHAT, CDR2 FNYEAQ (reference sequence). The CDR3 is 13 amino acids. CDR3 nucleotide sequence: TGTGCTAGCAGCCCAGTGTCCGGGGAGACCCAGTACTTC. Its protein product is CASSPVSGETQYF.

This chain joins TRBV9 and TRBJ2-7, with D maybe TRBD2 (7 bases). Germline V gives CDR1 SGDLS, CDR2 YYNGEE. This CDR3 has 14 amino acids. V was cut by 8 bases and J by 1 base, with 16 bases left in between. This CDR3 reads CASSTGGGSYEQYF. Written as DNA, the CDR3 is TGTGCCAGTTCAACGGGGGGCGGGTCCTACGAGCAGTACTTC.

V and J are TRBV10-1 and TRBJ2-1; D gene uncertain. The CDR3 totals 12 residues. V was trimmed by 3 bases and J by 4 bases, leaving 4 bases between them. CDR1 is WNHNN and CDR2 is SYGVQD in the germline V gene (reference sequence). The CDR3 sequence is CASSDPYNEQFF. CDR3 coding DNA: TGCGCCAGCAGTGACCCATACAATGAGCAGTTCTTC.

The chain employs TRBV10-1 and TRBJ1-1; D unresolved. V was shortened by 10 bases and J by 1 base, with 4 bases between the two germline ends. Germline loops: CDR1 WNHNN, CDR2 SYGVQD (reference sequence). The CDR3 extends over 10 amino acids. CDR3 loop: CATGNTEAFF. The DNA for the CDR3 is TGCGCCACAGGGAACACTGAAGCTTTCTTT.

V is TRBV13 and J is TRBJ2-5, with TRBD1 matching over 10 bases. The DNA end favors TRBJ2-7, so the J call may be wrong. Germline CDR1 reads PRHDT; CDR2 reads FYEKMQ (reference sequence). The CDR3 is 14 amino acids. The CDR3 nucleotides read TGTGCCAGCAGCGGGGACAGGGGTTTATACGAGCAGTACTTC. Translating gives CASSGDRGLYEQYF.

The chain carries TRBV7-2 and TRBJ1-6; 8 bases fit TRBD1. The V and J ends lost 2 bases and 1 base, in that order; junction bases with no gene match: 10. Germline lookup yields CDR1 SGHTA and CDR2 FQGNSA. The CDR3 sequence is 19 residues long. In DNA form, the CDR3 reads TGTGCCAGCAGCTTAATTTGGGTGAACAGGGGGTCCTATAATTCACCCCTCCACTTT. It encodes CASSLIWVNRGSYNSPLHF.

The table lists this clone with a few counts. The genes are TRBV27 and TRBJ1-5; D gene ambiguous. The length of the CDR3 is 14 residues. The germline V and J ends were trimmed by 3 bases and 6 bases, with 12 bases remaining between them. The V gene's germline CDR1 is MNHEY and CDR2 SMNVEV (reference sequence). CDR3 sequence: CASSFRGGGQPQHF. DNA for the CDR3: TGTGCCAGCAGTTTTCGGGGTGGAGGTCAGCCCCAGCATTTT.